This T cell receptor beta chain was captured in a study of regulatory T cells in long-lasting Graves disease. For TCR beta, libraries came from iRepertoire HTBI primers and Arm-PCR of CDR3 regions. TCRdb ran MiXCR on the multiplex PCR reads and lists one entry per CDR3 protein. The data show over 350,000 distinct CDR3 sequences, about 14% seen once. This clonotype was counted many times. The CDR3 loop spans 14 amino acids. From germline, CDR1 is SGHDT and CDR2 YYEEEE. V shed 4 bases, J shed 8 bases, and the junction held 8 bases outside the gene matches. Time point specified: newly diagnosed GD, antithyroid drugs for less than 3 months. PBMC-extracted RNA yielded the TCR library. Each of the patients was recruited from an endocrinology department situated in Xi'an, China. The sample was also linked to a second study, of T cells in Graves' hyperthyroidism and ophthalmopathy.

This TCR derives from a woman between 45 and 60 years old with Graves disease. The starting material was peripheral blood mononuclear cells (PBMCs), obtained at new diagnosis, from a patient treated with antithyroid drugs. This chain joins TRBV5-6 and TRBJ2-1; 8 nucleotides align to TRBD2. CDR3 residues: CASSPPGLGYEQFF. The CDR3 nucleotides read TGTGCCAGCAGCCCCCCGGGACTAGGCTATGAGCAGTTCTTC.